This TCR beta chain was recovered during a study of CD8 T cells in Susac syndrome (dated by TCRdb to between 2017 and 2020). With regard to the full study: Whether CD8+ T cell activation and differentiation in Susac syndrome was antigen driven was tested using repertoire sequencing. What the research found in general, with its limitations: The number of individuals in the TCR sequencing and HLA analysis was recognized as being relatively small.

Worth noting for this clonotype: Its antigen remains unidentified. Base quality data are lacking; no much larger clone is found one base away.

Peripheral blood CD8+ and CD4+ T cells from healthy donors, Susac syndrome patients and multiple sclerosis patients were profiled using high-throughput TCR beta sequencing. The healthy donors served as controls matched for age and sex. Bulk CD8+ and CD4+ T cells were purified magnetically by negative isolation, whereas CD8+ TEMRA cells were enriched by FACS. Blood was collected in EDTA tubes and processed within 24 hours, with PBMCs isolated through density gradient centrifugation. PBMCs intended for TCR sequencing were frozen in liquid nitrogen and were later thawed in a 37 degrees C water bath. The sorted or isolated CD4+, CD8+ and CD8+ TEMRA cells had a purity of 90% or higher. RNA was extracted with the RNeasy kit and roughly 0.5 to 1 ug was reverse transcribed using random hexamers. The immunoSEQ multiplex PCR assay, which covers 54 Vbeta and 13 Jbeta segments, was used to amplify TCR beta CDR3 regions. PCR amplification bias was corrected by using a synthetic template baseline for primer optimization and computational correction. As for how the authors treated the data: Reads were annotated to V, D and J genes per IMGT and analyzed with immunoSEQ Analyzer, keeping only productive sequences. Clonality was computed as one minus Shannon entropy normalized by log2 of the number of productive unique sequences. Public and private clones were assessed among the 100 most prevalent clones of each patient and control. Susac-specific clones were defined as absent from healthy and MS cohorts, around 970 published viral clones and other ImmuneACCESS disease sequences. TCRdb reprocessed the public reads (quality trimming at Q25 with fastp, clone calling with MiXCR) and kept in-frame beta chains. All rows with the same CDR3 protein become a single entry with the most common DNA and genes. None of the V and J calls come from the authors' own analysis; TCRdb made them. The sample table shows under 200,000 distinct CDR3 sequences, and 90% to 95% are seen once. Of the sample, about 0.13% falls within the top ten clones.

The TCR sequence derives from a human donor in good health. Source material: CD4+ T cells from PBMCs.

The CDR3 region: CASSEGGRDTQYF. Here is the DNA: TGTGCCAGCAGTGAAGGAGGCAGAGATACGCAGTATTTT. This chain is built from TRBV25-1 and TRBJ2-3; tentative D gene TRBD2, with 5 bases matching. The CDR3 spans 13 residues, from the cysteine through the phenylalanine. Solely the CDR3 DNA is kept, with 39 bases framed from the first base. As encoded in the germline V gene, CDR1 is MGHDK while CDR2 is SYGVNS. The V end loses 2 bases and the J end loses 5 bases, and a stretch of 8 bases separates them.